This T cell receptor (beta chain) was found in a study of shared clonotypes between healthy human individuals. Study information: Three plates were used per donor for CD4 naive, three for CD4 memory, two for CD8 naive and one for CD8 memory. Whole-study findings and limits: Blood was the only sampled material, and tissue repertoires likely differ.

Each cell subset's genomic DNA was divided evenly among several immunoSEQ plates. Repertoires were generated with immunoSEQ multiplex PCR, while TCRdb's copy carries only in-frame clones and drops some. The sample includes roughly 1,500,000 clones, approximately 98.5% of them seen just once. Concerning this clone: The antigen is unknown.

This CDR3 spans 14 amino acids. V lost 1 base and J lost 8; bases outside the gene matches: 5. Looked up from germline, CDR1 is MGHRA and CDR2 is YSYEKL. Sequencing used naive CD4+ T cells sorted from blood. Documented subset: CD45RA+ positively selected. The chain carries TRBV4-1 and TRBJ1-2; TRBD1 matches 9 bases. This TCR was recovered from a man aged 25 to 40 in good health. The CDR3 spells CASSQVWTGDGYTF. The CDR3 DNA reads as TGCGCCAGCAGCCAAGTATGGACAGGGGACGGCTACACCTTC.